This passage covers 3 T cell receptor beta chains from one sample sequenced in a study of blood T cells in healthy people across ages. Then a second PCR, running about 6 to 12 cycles, was carried out with a sample-barcoded 5' primer and a J-beta primer mix. TCRdb reprocessed the 5' RACE reads with MiXCR, giving one entry per CDR3 protein. The table has some 880,000 distinct CDR3 sequences, 35% to 40% seen once. Sequencing was carried out using blood. The receptor set was obtained from a man aged 18 to 30 in good health.

As concerns this clonotype: This could be a read error, since a much larger clone is one nucleotide away. The chain has TRBV7-2 and TRBJ2-5; no definite D call. CDR1 is SGHTA and CDR2 is FQGNSA in the germline V gene. V was clipped by 5 bases and J by 0 bases, with 10 bases between them. The CDR3 has 14 residues. CDR3 nucleotides: TGTGCCAGCAGCGTAAATCAGGACCAAGAGACCCAGTACTTC. Its protein is CASSVNQDQETQYF.

This clonotype was observed a few times. The chain has TRBV18 and TRBJ2-3, with 8 bases matching TRBD1. CDR1 KGHSH and CDR2 LQKENI come from the germline V gene. This CDR3 comprises 14 residues. Trimming cost V 2 bases and J 13 bases; bases outside gene matches: 11. The CDR3 coding sequence is TGTGCCAGCTCACCAAGGACGGCAGGGGGCGAAAAGTATTTT. It yields the protein CASSPRTAGGEKYF.

The rearrangement joins TRBV6-1 to TRBJ2-1; D unresolved. The V and J ends lost 0 bases and 10 bases respectively, with 7 bases between them. CDR1 is MNHNS and CDR2 is SASEGT in the germline V gene. CDR3 length: 12 residues. The CDR3 DNA is TGTGCCAGCAGTGAAGCGCTAAGCGAGCAGTTCTTC. Translated: CASSEALSEQFF.